The entry that follows covers one T cell receptor beta chain sequence. This entry belongs to a study of blood T cells in healthy people across ages. Then a second PCR, running roughly 7 to 11 cycles, was carried out with a sample-barcoded 5' primer and a J-beta primer mix. TCRdb passed the 5' RACE reads through MiXCR, listing each CDR3 protein once. Seen here are 750,000 to 1,000,000 distinct CDR3 sequences, 25% to 35% observed once, and the top ten hold about 9.4%. The CDR3 extends over 17 amino acids. V lost 2 bases and J lost 3; bases outside the gene matches: 7. Germline V gene lookup returns CDR1 SEHNR and CDR2 FQNEAQ (reference sequence). This sample also belongs to another study, concerning T cells of mothers and their children.

The J gene is TRBJ1-2, the V gene TRBV7-9, with 12 positions matching TRBD1. Sequenced sample: blood. The sequence derives from a middle-aged woman in good health. The CDR3 loop reads CASSLLGQGALDYGYTF. CDR3 sequence (DNA): TGTGCCAGCAGCTTACTGGGACAGGGGGCGCTTGACTATGGCTACACCTTC.